Shown below are 27 T cell receptor beta chains from a single sample sequenced in a study of vaccination effects on CD4 cells after COVID-19. No antigen has been assigned to these receptors. Having been cultured for roughly 9 days, the cells underwent CD4+ T cell isolation. Produced via immunoSEQ multiplex PCR; TCRdb's table is partial and in-frame only. The sample records roughly 34,000 clones, 70% being singletons. The sequencing used CD4+ T cells from PBMCs cultured without peptide, collected before COVID-19 vaccination. The receptors shown here come from a human donor who received a COVID-19 vaccine.

The chain recombines TRBV24-1 with TRBJ2-2; a possible D gene is TRBD2 (5 bases). In germline, CDR1 is KGHDR, CDR2 SFDVKD. The CDR3 loop spans 15 amino acids. Trimming cost V 3 bases and J 4 bases, with 11 bases left between them. CDR3 coding DNA: TGTGCCACCAGTGATCGGGAAGTACCCACCGGGGAGCTGTTTTTT. This encodes CATSDREVPTGELFF.

By proportion, this clone is medium-sized. The CDR3 nucleotides are TGTGCCGGAGCCCTAAGCTCCTATAATTCACCCCTCCACTTT. Amino acids: CAGALSSYNSPLHF. The chain couples TRBV6-5 to TRBJ1-6; D is undetermined. The germline V and J ends were trimmed by 11 bases and 0 bases, with 11 bases remaining between them. Germline assignment: CDR1 MNHEY and CDR2 SVGAGI. The CDR3 consists of 14 residues.

The chain links TRBV7-2 to TRBJ2-3; 14 bases align to TRBD2. From germline, CDR1 is SGHTA and CDR2 FQGNSA. V lost 2 bases to trimming and J lost 4 bases; unmatched junction nucleotides: 2. The CDR3 contains 16 residues. CDR3 sequence reads: CASSLQGLAGADTQYF. The CDR3 DNA reads as TGTGCCAGCAGCTTACAGGGACTAGCGGGGGCAGATACGCAGTATTTT.

This clone was detected only a few times. V is TRBV14 and J is TRBJ2-5; D gene uncertain. Germline V gene data show CDR1 as SGHDN and CDR2 as FVKESK. V was pared by 4 bases and J by 3 bases, with 21 bases between. This CDR3 region has 17 residues. In DNA, the CDR3 is TGTGCCAGCAGCCCCCCATTAGGACGTATCACAGAAGAGACCCAGTACTTC. Translating it yields CASSPPLGRITEETQYF.

J is TRBJ2-3 and V is TRBV25-1; TRBD2 matches 8 bases. V dropped 10 bases and J dropped 2; count of bases not matched to a gene: 8. Germline values: CDR1 MGHDK, CDR2 SYGVNS. The CDR3 has 14 residues. The DNA of the CDR3 is TGTGCCACCGGGAAGCGGGGGCTCACAGATACGCAGTATTTT. It codes for CATGKRGLTDTQYF.

This clone was recorded once. The chain uses TRBV11-3 and TRBJ1-1; 7 bases fit TRBD1. Looked up from germline, CDR1 is SGHNT and CDR2 is YENEEA. V shed 5 bases, J shed 4 bases, and the junction held 7 bases outside the gene matches. This CDR3 spans 14 amino acids. This chain's CDR3 is CASSVQGVGTEAFF. CDR3 in DNA: TGTGCCAGCAGCGTCCAGGGGGTCGGCACTGAAGCTTTCTTT.

This chain joins TRBV7-9 and TRBJ2-3; D is unclear. V was clipped by 1 base and J by 0 bases, with 5 bases between them. CDR3 length: 14 residues. CDR1 is SEHNR and CDR2 is FQNEAQ in the germline V gene (reference sequence). DNA for the CDR3: TGTGCCAGCAGCTTAGAGCTGAGCACAGATACGCAGTATTTT. Encoded protein: CASSLELSTDTQYF. The full variable domain, its missing parts supplied by reference TRBV7-9 and TRBJ2-3, is DTGVSQNPRHKITKRGQNVTFRCDPISEHNRLYWYRQTLGQGPEFLTYFQNEAQLEKSRLLSDRFSAERPKGSFSTLEIQRTEQGDSAMYLCASSLELSTDTQYFGPGTRLTVL.

V usage is TRBV20-1 and J usage is TRBJ2-5; maybe TRBD1 (6 bases). V was cut by 3 bases and J by 1 base, with 15 bases left in between. CDR1 is DFQATT and CDR2 is SNEGSKA in the germline V gene (reference sequence). The CDR3 is 15 amino acids. The CDR3 protein is CSASGLGRGQETQYF. In DNA form, the CDR3 reads TGCAGTGCTAGTGGGCTTGGCAGGGGCCAAGAGACCCAGTACTTC.

The V and J genes are TRBV3-1 (or the pseudogene TRBV3-2) and TRBJ2-7, with unresolved D. Looked up from germline, CDR1 is LGHDT and CDR2 is YNNKEL (reference sequence). V lost 1 base to trimming and J lost 2 bases, with 18 bases between them. This CDR3 spans 17 amino acids. CDR3 sequence reads: CASSQARMGPRAYEQYF. The CDR3 DNA follows: TGTGCCAGCAGCCAAGCTAGGATGGGCCCTCGGGCCTACGAGCAGTACTTC.

The V and J genes are TRBV5-4 and TRBJ1-1; D not certain. Trimming took 0 bases from V and 2 from J, leaving 8 bases between them. In germline, CDR1 is SGHNT, CDR2 YYREEE (reference sequence). The length of the CDR3 is 14 residues. CDR3 loop: CASSLGRPNTEAFF. In DNA form, the CDR3 reads TGTGCCAGCAGCTTGGGACGGCCCAACACTGAAGCTTTCTTT.

This chain connects TRBV2 to TRBJ1-2; tentatively, D is TRBD1 (6 bases). The germline gives CDR1 SNHLY, CDR2 FYNNEI. The V end lost 10 bases, the J end lost 2 bases, and 14 bases lay between the germline ends. The CDR3 length is 13 residues. CDR3 coding DNA: TGTGCCAACCCAGGGGCCGACAACTATGGCTACACCTTC. It translates to CANPGADNYGYTF.

The chain combines TRBV5-6 with TRBJ1-1; tentatively, D is TRBD1 (6 bases). The CDR3 contains 16 residues. Trimming shortened V by 2 bases and J by 7 bases, and 21 bases separated the two germline ends. CDR1 and CDR2 from the germline V gene are SGHDT and YYEEEE. Here the CDR3 DNA reads TGTGCCAGCAGCTTTAGGGGGAGCCGGGAGGCGTTTGAAGCTTTCTTT. It encodes CASSFRGSREAFEAFF.

In nucleotides, the CDR3 is TGTGCCAGTAGTGTTCTTGTCTCTGGGGCCAACGTCCTGACTTTC. Its translation: CASSVLVSGANVLTF. V gene TRBV19 combines with J gene TRBJ2-6; the D is unclear. The CDR3 contains 15 residues. Germline CDR1 reads LNHDA; CDR2 reads SQIVND (reference sequence). The ends were cut back, 5 bases at V and 0 bases at J, with 8 bases in the middle. The whole variable domain, filled in from reference TRBV19 and TRBJ2-6, reads DGGITQSPKYLFRKEGQNVTLSCEQNLNHDAMYWYRQDPGQGLRLIYYSQIVNDFQKGDIAEGYSVSREKKESFPLTVTSAQKNPTAFYLCASSVLVSGANVLTFGAGSRLTVL.

The sample holds one count of this clone. The rearrangement uses TRBV2 and TRBJ2-2; D possibly corresponds to TRBD2 (5 bases). Germline V gene lookup returns CDR1 SNHLY and CDR2 FYNNEI. Trimming shortened V by 5 bases and J by 0 bases, and 10 bases separated the two germline ends. The CDR3 consists of 15 residues. This CDR3 is CASSWRKTNTGELFF. The CDR3 DNA reads TGTGCCAGCAGTTGGAGGAAAACGAACACCGGGGAGCTGTTTTTT.

The gene calls are TRBV7-9 and TRBJ2-5, with TRBD2 identical over 13 bases. V lost 7 bases and J lost 5; bases outside the gene matches: 13. The CDR3 extends over 17 amino acids. In germline, CDR1 is SEHNR, CDR2 FQNEAQ (reference sequence). CDR3 nucleotide sequence: TGTGCCAGCATTCCCGGACTAGCGGGGGCGCCGATGGAGACCCAGTACTTC. It encodes CASIPGLAGAPMETQYF. Full variable domain (rest looked up from reference TRBV7-9 and TRBJ2-5): DTGVSQNPRHKITKRGQNVTFRCDPISEHNRLYWYRQTLGQGPEFLTYFQNEAQLEKSRLLSDRFSAERPKGSFSTLEIQRTEQGDSAMYLCASIPGLAGAPMETQYFGPGTRLLVL.

J is TRBJ2-2 and V is TRBV4-1; D unresolved. V shed 3 bases and J shed 10 bases, with 21 bases lying between them. The CDR3 spans 16 residues. Germline-derived CDR1 and CDR2 are MGHRA and YSYEKL. The DNA of the CDR3 is TGCGCCAGCAGCCATGACGGGTTTTTTGGTCCGGCGGAGCTGTTTTTT. It yields the protein CASSHDGFFGPAELFF.

The chain joins TRBV9 to TRBJ2-7, with 7 bases identical to TRBD1. Unmatched junction bases numbered 12, after V lost 4 bases and J lost 5 bases. Germline CDR1 reads SGDLS; CDR2 reads YYNGEE. The CDR3 length is 15 residues. The CDR3 protein is CASSPKVGGLNEQYF. The CDR3 DNA sequence: TGTGCCAGCAGCCCTAAGGTAGGGGGCTTGAACGAGCAGTACTTC.

The chain has TRBV5-6 and TRBJ2-7, with 7 bases identical to TRBD1. The germline gives CDR1 SGHDT, CDR2 YYEEEE. The CDR3 totals 15 residues. Germline trimming cut 1 base from V and 3 bases from J; bases unmatched to any gene: 7. The CDR3 DNA follows: TGTGCCAGCAGCTTGACAGGGGTGGAATACTACGAGCAGTACTTC. This translates into CASSLTGVEYYEQYF.

This clone was observed a handful of times. CDR3 nucleotide sequence: TGTGCCAGCAGCTTAGGACTAGCGTCCTACAATGAGCAGTTCTTC. This translates into CASSLGLASYNEQFF. This chain connects TRBV7-9 to TRBJ2-1; the match to TRBD2 covers 8 bases. This CDR3 comprises 15 residues. Germline values: CDR1 SEHNR, CDR2 FQNEAQ (reference sequence). Trimming at V came to 1 base and at J to 1 base, leaving 0 bases not matched to a gene.

The V and J genes are TRBV14 and TRBJ1-4, with 9 bases matching TRBD1. The CDR3 is 16 residues long. V was clipped by 4 bases and J by 8 bases; unmatched bases: 11. Germline V gives CDR1 SGHDN, CDR2 FVKESK. The CDR3 reads CASSPANTGGGEKLFF. CDR3 in DNA: TGTGCCAGCAGCCCAGCGAATACAGGGGGCGGGGAAAAACTGTTTTTT.

The V gene is TRBV6-2 or TRBV6-3, the J gene TRBJ1-5; D is ambiguous. Trimming left V 2 bases short and J 10 bases short, with 12 bases between. The CDR3 loop spans 13 amino acids. The germline V gene encodes CDR1 MNHEY and CDR2 SVGEGT. The CDR3 loop is CASSYTERGPQHF. Here the CDR3 DNA reads TGTGCCAGCAGTTACACGGAACGGGGACCCCAGCATTTT.

The chain links TRBV7-6 to TRBJ2-2; D is ambiguous. The germline gives CDR1 SGHVS, CDR2 FNYEAQ. This CDR3 has 16 residues. Between the trimmed V and J ends, which lost 1 base and 2 bases, there was a span of 11 bases. This CDR3 is CASSLGRLINTGELFF. The CDR3 DNA reads TGTGCCAGCAGCTTAGGTCGGCTTATCAACACCGGGGAGCTGTTTTTT.

This clone was counted between two and nine times. This chain links TRBV2 with TRBJ1-3; no clear D. Trimming took 4 bases from V and 4 from J, leaving 8 bases between them. Germline values: CDR1 SNHLY, CDR2 FYNNEI. The CDR3 loop spans 13 amino acids. CDR3 in DNA: TGTGCCAGCAGTGGGGCAGACGGAAACACCATATATTTT. Its translation: CASSGADGNTIYF.

This chain connects TRBV11-2 to TRBJ1-2; 10 nucleotides line up with TRBD1. This CDR3 region has 15 residues. In germline, CDR1 is SGHAT, CDR2 FQNNGV. The trim removed 5 bases at V and 4 bases at J, leaving 7 bases unmatched. For the CDR3, the DNA is TGTGCCAGCAGCCCTCCCAGGACAGGGGGCTATGGCTACACCTTC. The encoded protein is CASSPPRTGGYGYTF.

Only a few counts were recorded for this clone. V and J are TRBV30 and TRBJ1-5; D ambiguous. Germline V gives CDR1 GTSNPN, CDR2 SVGIG (reference sequence). The CDR3 covers 12 residues. The V and J ends lost 1 base and 7 bases respectively, with 8 bases between them. CDR3 residues: CAWSGSGQPQHF. For the CDR3, the DNA is TGTGCCTGGAGTGGTTCAGGACAGCCCCAGCATTTT. The full variable domain, rest sourced from reference TRBV30 and TRBJ1-5, is SQTIHQWPATLVQPVGSPLSLECTVEGTSNPNLYWYRQAAGRGLQLLFYSVGIGQISSEVPQNLSASRPQDRQFILSSKKLLLSDSGFYLCAWSGSGQPQHFGDGTRLSIL.

The chain couples TRBV19 to TRBJ2-2, with 15 positions matching TRBD2. The CDR3 sequence is 18 residues long. CDR1 and CDR2 from the germline V gene are LNHDA and SQIVND (reference sequence). Germline trimming cut 8 bases from V and 3 bases from J; bases unmatched to any gene: 10. The CDR3 DNA is TGTGCCAGTCACCGGGGACTAGCGGGAGGATGGGACACCGGGGAGCTGTTTTTT. Its translation: CASHRGLAGGWDTGELFF.

The chain has TRBV7-9 and TRBJ1-1; the D gene is possibly TRBD1 (5 bases). This CDR3 has 14 amino acids. The germline V gene encodes CDR1 SEHNR and CDR2 FQNEAQ (reference sequence). Trimming shortened V by 3 bases and J by 1 base, and 9 bases separated the two germline ends. The CDR3 loop reads CASSLGGPNTEAFF. The CDR3 DNA reads as TGTGCCAGCAGCTTGGGGGGACCGAACACTGAAGCTTTCTTT.